The next 29 T cell receptor gamma chains were all read from a single sample in a study of Vδ1+ human thymocytes listed by TCRdb under 2018. Summary of the overall study and its limitations: The thymic TRG and TRD repertoires appeared highly polyclonal, with Gaussian CDR3 length distributions, in contrast to the oligoclonal repertoires of peripheral blood.

The antigens these receptors bind are not known. TCRdb names Illumina MiSeq as the instrument used. RNA extraction was performed with the RNeasy mini kit, and reverse transcription was done with Superscript III. CDR3 amplicons were produced by multiplex PCR using pooled V-gene forward primers and a constant-region reverse primer with Illumina adaptor overhangs. TCRdb reran clone calling on the public reads with CATT; rows sharing one DNA sequence were then combined. For this sample there are approximately 25,000 gamma-chain clones; roughly a fifth appear just once. The ten largest make up less than 2% of the sample. Sequencing was carried out using Vdelta1+ gamma-delta thymocytes from the thymus. Per the publication, the cell subset or site label means: FACS-sorted CD3+ TCRalphabeta- TCRVdelta1+ TCRVdelta2- thymocytes. These receptors all stem from a boy younger than two who had congenital heart surgery.

Comments on this clone: Other DNA sequences in the sample encode the same CDR3. The chain links TRGV3 to TRGJ1 or TRGJ2. CDR3 length: 14 amino acids. Germline V gives CDR1 VTNTFY, CDR2 YDVSTARD (reference sequence). After removal of 0 bases from V and 5 bases from J, the junction contained 7 bases not matched to a gene. The CDR3 nucleotides are TGTGCCACCTGGGACAGGCCAAGGGATTATAAGAAACTCTTT. This sequence encodes CATWDRPRDYKKLF.

This clone is classed as medium-sized. Other DNA sequences from this sample encode an identical CDR3 as well. This chain uses TRGV4 with TRGJ1 or TRGJ2. The length of the CDR3 is 13 residues. The J segment lost 3 bases and the V segment lost 1 base, leaving 3 bases of the junction unmatched. In germline, CDR1 is EGSTGY, CDR2 YDSYTSSV. The CDR3 loop reads CATWDGPYYKKLF. The CDR3 DNA sequence: TGTGCCACCTGGGATGGACCTTATTATAAGAAACTCTTT.

This clone was seen a few times. The sample contains more than one DNA sequence encoding this CDR3. The chain couples TRGV9 to TRGJ1 or TRGJ2. This CDR3 is built from 13 residues. Germline trimming cut 0 bases from V and 7 bases from J; bases unmatched to any gene: 6. CDR1 is GITISATS, CDR2 ISYDGTV, per germline (reference sequence). The CDR3 sequence: CALWEVLRYKKLF. In DNA, the CDR3 is TGTGCCTTGTGGGAGGTGCTGAGGTATAAGAAACTCTTT.

This clone was observed a few times. The same CDR3 can be traced to other DNA sequences in this sample. The J gene is TRGJ1 or TRGJ2, the V gene TRGV4. CDR3 size: 12 residues. Trimming removed 1 base from V and 7 bases from J; junction bases left unmatched: 4. Germline CDR1 reads EGSTGY; CDR2 reads YDSYTSSV. The CDR3, as DNA: TGTGCCACCTGGGATGGACAATATAAGAAACTCTTT. Translation gives CATWDGQYKKLF.

V is TRGV9 and J is TRGJP. This CDR3 is built from 14 residues. V was clipped by 3 bases and J by 19 bases; unmatched bases: 12. Per germline, CDR1 GITISATS and CDR2 ISYDGTV (reference sequence). In nucleotides, the CDR3 is TGTGCCTTGTGGGAGTCCCAACGGGGGAAAATCAAGGTATTT. Protein product: CALWESQRGKIKVF.

This clone has a handful of counts. This may stem from a read error, because a much larger clone lies one nucleotide away. The chain carries TRGV5 and TRGJ1 or TRGJ2. Trimming removed 0 bases from V and 5 bases from J; junction bases left unmatched: 4. Germline V gives CDR1 VINAFY, CDR2 YDVSNSKD. This CDR3 spans 13 amino acids. This CDR3 is CATWDRWDYKKLF. The CDR3 nucleotides are TGTGCCACCTGGGACAGGTGGGATTATAAGAAACTCTTT.

This clone appeared a few times. A much larger clone lies a single base off, so this may be a read error. The V call is TRGV2, the J call TRGJP2. Germline V gene sequence: CDR1 EGSNGY, CDR2 YDSYNSKV. V trimming: 2 bases; J trimming: 2 bases; junction bases outside the gene matches: 2. The CDR3 loop spans 14 amino acids. The CDR3 DNA follows: TGTGCCACCTGGGACGAGAGTAGTGATTGGATCAAGACGTTT. Its protein is CATWDESSDWIKTF.

This clone was seen more than once but under ten times. At the DNA level, this CDR3 is encoded by other sequences in the same sample as well. V gene TRGV9 combines with J gene TRGJ1 or TRGJ2. The CDR3 has 14 amino acids. V lost 3 bases to trimming and J lost 0 bases; unmatched junction nucleotides: 5. Germline V gives CDR1 GITISATS, CDR2 ISYDGTV (reference sequence). CDR3 DNA sequence: TGTGCCTTGTGGGAGCCAGCGAATTATTATAAGAAACTCTTT. Amino acid sequence: CALWEPANYYKKLF.

This clone was counted between two and nine times. J is TRGJP1 and V is TRGV4. Germline loops: CDR1 EGSTGY, CDR2 YDSYTSSV. The ends lost 3 bases at V and 5 bases at J; junction bases unmatched: 6. The CDR3 length is 14 residues. CDR3 region: CATWDLATGWFKIF. CDR3 in DNA: TGTGCCACCTGGGATTTGGCAACTGGTTGGTTCAAGATATTT.

This clone has only a few counts. The chain links TRGV2 to TRGJ1 or TRGJ2. The J segment lost 8 bases and the V segment lost 6 bases, leaving 13 bases of the junction unmatched. The CDR3 is made up of 13 amino acids. Per germline, CDR1 EGSNGY and CDR2 YDSYNSKV. CDR3: CATWPGMGDKKLF. The CDR3 coding sequence is TGTGCCACCTGGCCCGGGATGGGTGATAAGAAACTCTTT.

This clone was counted only a few times. This may be a read error, as it is one base from a much larger clone. The sample holds other DNA sequences that translate to the same CDR3. The chain joins TRGV3 to TRGJ1 or TRGJ2. Germline CDR1 VTNTFY, CDR2 YDVSTARD (reference sequence). This CDR3 region has 13 residues. Unmatched junction bases numbered 5, after V lost 0 bases and J lost 6 bases. This chain's CDR3 is CATWDRRCYKKLF. The CDR3 DNA reads as TGTGCCACCTGGGACAGGCGTTGTTATAAGAAACTCTTT.

This clone appeared a few times. The rearrangement links TRGV9 to TRGJ1 or TRGJ2. J lost 7 bases, V lost 5 bases, and 8 bases had no gene match. Germline CDR1 GITISATS, CDR2 ISYDGTV (reference sequence). The CDR3 runs to 12 residues. The CDR3 bases are TGTGCCTTGTGGGCTTTACGCTATAAGAAACTCTTT. Translated: CALWALRYKKLF.

This chain connects TRGV5 to TRGJ1 or TRGJ2. Germline V CDR1 and CDR2: VINAFY, YDVSNSKD. CDR3 size: 14 residues. V was pared by 0 bases and J by 8 bases, with 10 bases of the junction left unmatched. The CDR3 protein is CATWDRRVRNKKLF. CDR3 DNA: TGTGCCACCTGGGACAGGCGGGTTAGGAATAAGAAACTCTTT.

Only a few counts were recorded for this clone. The chain links TRGV2 to TRGJP1. The CDR3 covers 14 residues. J was trimmed by 9 bases and V by 0 bases; bases with no gene match: 7. Germline V gene lookup returns CDR1 EGSNGY and CDR2 YDSYNSKV. CDR3 sequence reads: CATWDGSFRWFKIF. In DNA form, the CDR3 reads TGTGCCACCTGGGACGGGTCCTTTCGTTGGTTCAAGATATTT.

J is TRGJ1 or TRGJ2 and V is TRGV4. This CDR3 has 12 residues. J gave up 12 bases and V 0 bases, and 8 bases lay outside the gene matches. Looked up from germline, CDR1 is EGSTGY and CDR2 is YDSYTSSV. CDR3 bases: TGTGCCACCTGGGATGGGCCCAGGGGGAAACTCTTT. This codes for CATWDGPRGKLF.

This clone was detected only a few times. The chain uses TRGV5 and TRGJP2. V gave up 0 bases and J gave up 7 bases; unmatched junction bases: 8. CDR1 and CDR2 from the germline V gene are VINAFY and YDVSNSKD. The CDR3 is 15 amino acids. The CDR3 nucleotides read TGTGCCACCTGGGACAGGCCTTTGGATGATTGGATCAAGACGTTT. It encodes CATWDRPLDDWIKTF.

V gene TRGV5 combines with J gene TRGJ1 or TRGJ2. In germline, CDR1 is VINAFY, CDR2 YDVSNSKD. CDR3 length: 14 amino acids. V shed 0 bases, J shed 2 bases, and the junction held 4 bases outside the gene matches. The CDR3 nucleotides are TGTGCCACCTGGGACAGGGTGGATTATTATAAGAAACTCTTT. This codes for CATWDRVDYYKKLF.

The chain links TRGV9 to TRGJ1 or TRGJ2. This CDR3 is built from 11 residues. The J segment lost 9 bases and the V segment lost 4 bases, leaving 6 bases of the junction unmatched. The V gene's germline CDR1 is GITISATS and CDR2 ISYDGTV (reference sequence). For the CDR3, the DNA is TGTGCCTTGTGGGAAGACAGTAAGAAACTCTTT. Its protein is CALWEDSKKLF.

The gene calls are TRGV2 and TRGJ1 or TRGJ2. Germline V gene sequence: CDR1 EGSNGY, CDR2 YDSYNSKV. The V and J ends lost 3 bases and 10 bases, in that order; junction bases with no gene match: 9. The CDR3 runs 12 residues. The CDR3 region has the DNA TGTGCCACCTGGGACAGGCAAGGCAAGAAACTCTTT. This codes for CATWDRQGKKLF.

V and J are TRGV9 and TRGJ1 or TRGJ2. The V gene end was trimmed by 3 bases and the J gene end by 9 bases; junction bases not matched to a gene: 5. The CDR3 has 11 amino acids. From germline, CDR1 is GITISATS and CDR2 ISYDGTV (reference sequence). The CDR3 DNA reads TGTGCCTTGTGGGAGAGCGGTAAGAAACTCTTT. Protein product: CALWESGKKLF.

This clone was found a few times. The V and J genes are TRGV4 and TRGJ1 or TRGJ2. The CDR3 length is 15 residues. Germline CDR1 and CDR2: EGSTGY and YDSYTSSV. The V segment lost 3 bases and the J segment 0 bases; nucleotides outside the gene matches: 8. The CDR3 reads CATWDPRKNYYKKLF. DNA for the CDR3: TGTGCCACCTGGGATCCCCGAAAGAATTATTATAAGAAACTCTTT.

This clone was recorded a few times. The chain employs TRGV9 and TRGJ1 or TRGJ2. Germline V CDR1 and CDR2: GITISATS, ISYDGTV (reference sequence). V shed 2 bases and J 2 bases; nucleotides not matched to a gene: 9. The CDR3 has 15 amino acids. The CDR3 loop reads CALWEGSRDYYKKLF. For the CDR3, the DNA is TGTGCCTTGTGGGAGGGCAGCCGGGATTATTATAAGAAACTCTTT.

J is TRGJ1 or TRGJ2 and V is TRGV4. Germline CDR1 EGSTGY, CDR2 YDSYTSSV. The CDR3 extends over 13 amino acids. V lost 10 bases, J lost 2 bases, and 11 bases stayed unmatched. CDR3 coding DNA: TGTGCCACGAACTTTTACCATTATTATAAGAAACTCTTT. It yields the protein CATNFYHYYKKLF.

This chain links TRGV8 with TRGJP2. The CDR3 runs 16 residues. J was trimmed by 2 bases and V by 3 bases; bases with no gene match: 9. Germline V gene lookup returns CDR1 VENAVY and CDR2 YDSYNSRV. The CDR3: CATWDQKGSSDWIKTF. CDR3 in DNA: TGTGCCACCTGGGATCAAAAAGGGAGTAGTGATTGGATCAAGACGTTT.

This clone was observed a handful of times. Since a much larger clone is just one base distant, this may be a read error. The chain recombines TRGV5 with TRGJP1. The junction had 1 base not matched to a gene; V was cut back by 5 bases and J by 1 base. CDR3 size: 13 residues. Germline assignment: CDR1 VINAFY and CDR2 YDVSNSKD. CDR3 sequence: CATWGTTGWFKIF. The CDR3 DNA sequence: TGTGCCACCTGGGGTACCACTGGTTGGTTCAAGATATTT.

This clone was counted a few times. The rearrangement joins TRGV9 to TRGJ1 or TRGJ2. V was pared by 2 bases and J by 10 bases, with 8 bases of the junction left unmatched. Germline CDR1 GITISATS, CDR2 ISYDGTV (reference sequence). This CDR3 is built from 12 residues. CDR3 DNA sequence: TGTGCCTTGTGGGAGGGTGGGAGGAAGAAACTCTTT. It is translated as CALWEGGRKKLF.

In regard to this clone: An end of the junction does not agree with germline; a read error may underlie this. The chain joins TRGV9 to TRGJ1 or TRGJ2. From germline, CDR1 is GITISATS and CDR2 ISYDGTV (reference sequence). The CDR3 is 14 residues long. CDR3 coding DNA: TGCGCCTTGTGGGAGGTGAAGGATTATTATAAGAAACTCTTT. Its translation: CALWEVKDYYKKLF.

In regard to this clone: Other DNA sequences in the sample encode the same CDR3. The chain uses TRGV4 and TRGJ1 or TRGJ2. The V gene end was trimmed by 2 bases and the J gene end by 2 bases; junction bases not matched to a gene: 3. Looked up from germline, CDR1 is EGSTGY and CDR2 is YDSYTSSV. This CDR3 is 13 amino acids long. The CDR3 protein is CATWDEHYYKKLF. The CDR3 coding sequence is TGTGCCACCTGGGATGAACATTATTATAAGAAACTCTTT.

A note on this clone: In the same sample, other DNA sequences code for this CDR3. The rearrangement links TRGV9 to TRGJ1 or TRGJ2. Germline CDR1 reads GITISATS; CDR2 reads ISYDGTV (reference sequence). The CDR3 contains 13 residues. Trimming cost V 3 bases and J 3 bases; bases outside gene matches: 5. CDR3 in DNA: TGTGCCTTGTGGGAGCTACTTTATTATAAGAAACTCTTT. This gives the protein CALWELLYYKKLF.